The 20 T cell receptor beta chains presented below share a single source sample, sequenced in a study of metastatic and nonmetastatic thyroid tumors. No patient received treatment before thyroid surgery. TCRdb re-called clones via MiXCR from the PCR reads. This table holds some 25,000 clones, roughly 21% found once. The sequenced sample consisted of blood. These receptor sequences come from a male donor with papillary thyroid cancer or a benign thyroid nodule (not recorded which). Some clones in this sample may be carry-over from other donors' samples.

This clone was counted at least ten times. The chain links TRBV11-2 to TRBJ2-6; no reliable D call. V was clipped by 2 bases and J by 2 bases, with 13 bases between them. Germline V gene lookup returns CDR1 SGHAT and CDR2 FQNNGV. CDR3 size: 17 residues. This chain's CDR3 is CASSLSSRVTGANVLTF. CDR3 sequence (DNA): TGTGCCAGCAGCTTATCCTCCCGCGTGACTGGGGCCAACGTCCTGACTTTC.

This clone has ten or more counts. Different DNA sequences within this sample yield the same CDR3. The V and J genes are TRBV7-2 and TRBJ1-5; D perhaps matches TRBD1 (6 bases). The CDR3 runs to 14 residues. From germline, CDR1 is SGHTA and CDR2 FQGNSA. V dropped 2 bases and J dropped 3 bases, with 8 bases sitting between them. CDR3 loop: CASSLTGSNQPQHF. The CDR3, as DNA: TGTGCCAGCAGCTTAACAGGGTCCAATCAGCCCCAGCATTTT.

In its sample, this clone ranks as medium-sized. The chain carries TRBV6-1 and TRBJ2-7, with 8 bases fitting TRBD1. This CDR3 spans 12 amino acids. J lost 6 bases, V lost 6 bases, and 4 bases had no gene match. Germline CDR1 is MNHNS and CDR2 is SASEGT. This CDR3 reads CASRPTGGEQYF. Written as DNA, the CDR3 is TGTGCCAGCAGGCCTACAGGGGGCGAGCAGTACTTC.

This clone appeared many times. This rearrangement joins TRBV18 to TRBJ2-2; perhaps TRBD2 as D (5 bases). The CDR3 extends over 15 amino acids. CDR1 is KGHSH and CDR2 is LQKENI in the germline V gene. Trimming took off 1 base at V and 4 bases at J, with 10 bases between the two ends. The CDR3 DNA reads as TGTGCCAGCTCACCACTCAGCGGTTCCACCGGGGAGCTGTTTTTT. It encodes CASSPLSGSTGELFF.

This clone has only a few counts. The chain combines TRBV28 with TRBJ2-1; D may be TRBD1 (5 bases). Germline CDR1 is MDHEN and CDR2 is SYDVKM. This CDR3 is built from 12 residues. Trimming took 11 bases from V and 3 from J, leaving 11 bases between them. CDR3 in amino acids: CAAQTDYNEQFF. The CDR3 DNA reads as TGTGCCGCTCAGACAGACTACAATGAGCAGTTCTTC.

CDR3 amino acids: CSARYGGGRAYEQYF. Written as DNA, the CDR3 is TGCAGTGCTAGATACGGCGGAGGGCGCGCCTACGAGCAGTACTTC. This chain links TRBV20-1 with TRBJ2-7; possible D gene TRBD2, 6 bases. V lost 2 bases and J lost 2, with 16 bases in between. The germline CDR1 and CDR2 sequences are DFQATT and SNEGSKA (reference sequence). The CDR3 contains 15 residues.

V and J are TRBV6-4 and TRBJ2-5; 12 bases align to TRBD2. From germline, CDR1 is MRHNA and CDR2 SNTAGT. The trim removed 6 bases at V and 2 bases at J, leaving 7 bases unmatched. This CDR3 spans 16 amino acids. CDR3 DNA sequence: TGTGCCAGCAGCTTGGCGCTAGCGGGGGGGCAAGAGACCCAGTACTTC. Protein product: CASSLALAGGQETQYF.

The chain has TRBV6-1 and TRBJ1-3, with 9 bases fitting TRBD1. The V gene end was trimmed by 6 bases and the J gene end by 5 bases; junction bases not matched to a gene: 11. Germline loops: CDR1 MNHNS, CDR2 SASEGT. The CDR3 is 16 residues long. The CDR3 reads CASSQGGGQGRNTIYF. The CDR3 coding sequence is TGTGCCAGCAGCCAAGGGGGCGGACAGGGGCGAAACACCATATATTTT.

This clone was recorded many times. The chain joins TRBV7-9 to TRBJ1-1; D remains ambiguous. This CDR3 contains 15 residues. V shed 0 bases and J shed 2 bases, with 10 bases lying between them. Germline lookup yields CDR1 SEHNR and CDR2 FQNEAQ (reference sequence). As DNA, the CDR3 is TGTGCCAGCAGCTTAGCGGTAGGATCAAACACTGAAGCTTTCTTT. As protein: CASSLAVGSNTEAFF.

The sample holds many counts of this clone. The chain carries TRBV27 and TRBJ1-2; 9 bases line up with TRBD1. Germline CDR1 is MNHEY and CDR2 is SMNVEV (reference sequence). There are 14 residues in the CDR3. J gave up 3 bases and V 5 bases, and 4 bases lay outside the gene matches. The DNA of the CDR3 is TGTGCCAGCAGTGGGGGGACAGGGCACTATGGCTACACCTTC. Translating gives CASSGGTGHYGYTF.

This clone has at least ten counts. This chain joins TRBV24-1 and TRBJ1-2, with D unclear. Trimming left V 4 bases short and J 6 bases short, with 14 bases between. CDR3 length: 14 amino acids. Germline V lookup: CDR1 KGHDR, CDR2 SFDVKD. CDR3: CATSDSRYGDGYTF. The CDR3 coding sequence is TGTGCCACCAGTGACTCTCGGTATGGGGATGGCTACACCTTC.

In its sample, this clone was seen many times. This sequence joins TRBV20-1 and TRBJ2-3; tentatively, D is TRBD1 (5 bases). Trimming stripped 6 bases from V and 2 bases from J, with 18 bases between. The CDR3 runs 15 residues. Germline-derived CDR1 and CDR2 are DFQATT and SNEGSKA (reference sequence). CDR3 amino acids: CSAKGPGWDTDTQYF. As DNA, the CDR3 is TGCAGTGCGAAGGGGCCAGGGTGGGACACAGATACGCAGTATTTT.

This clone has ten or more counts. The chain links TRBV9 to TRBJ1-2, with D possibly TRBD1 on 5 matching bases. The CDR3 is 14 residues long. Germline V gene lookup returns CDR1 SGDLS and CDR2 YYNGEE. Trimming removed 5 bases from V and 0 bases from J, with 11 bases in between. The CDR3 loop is CASSPGRANYGYTF. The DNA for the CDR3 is TGTGCCAGCAGTCCGGGACGGGCTAACTATGGCTACACCTTC.

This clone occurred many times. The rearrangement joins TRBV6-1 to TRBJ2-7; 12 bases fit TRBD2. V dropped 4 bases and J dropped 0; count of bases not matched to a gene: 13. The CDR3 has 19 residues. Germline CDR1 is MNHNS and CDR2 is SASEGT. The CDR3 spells CASSAALAGGPWSSYEQYF. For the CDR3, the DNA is TGTGCCAGCAGTGCCGCTCTAGCGGGAGGGCCCTGGAGCTCCTACGAGCAGTACTTC.

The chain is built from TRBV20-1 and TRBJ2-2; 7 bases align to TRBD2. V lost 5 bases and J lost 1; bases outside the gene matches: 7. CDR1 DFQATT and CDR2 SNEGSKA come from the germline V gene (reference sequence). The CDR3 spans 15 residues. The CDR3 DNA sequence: TGCAGTGCTCTTCCAGCGGGATGGAACACCGGGGAGCTGTTTTTT. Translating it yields CSALPAGWNTGELFF.

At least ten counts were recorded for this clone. The CDR3 loop is CASSQYPHGQAVGFYTEAFF. Written as DNA, the CDR3 is TGTGCCAGCAGCCAATATCCTCATGGACAGGCTGTTGGGTTCTACACTGAAGCTTTCTTT. The chain links TRBV25-1 to TRBJ1-1, with 7 bases identical to TRBD1. The CDR3 spans 20 residues. V lost 6 bases, J lost 3 bases, and 25 bases stayed unmatched. Germline values: CDR1 MGHDK, CDR2 SYGVNS.

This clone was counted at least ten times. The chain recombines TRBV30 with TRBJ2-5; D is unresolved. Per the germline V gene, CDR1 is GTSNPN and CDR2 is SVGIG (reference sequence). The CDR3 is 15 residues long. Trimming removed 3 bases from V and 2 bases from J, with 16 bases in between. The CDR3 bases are TGTGCCTGGAGGAGATACCTAGGTGGTCAAGAGACCCAGTACTTC. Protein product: CAWRRYLGGQETQYF.

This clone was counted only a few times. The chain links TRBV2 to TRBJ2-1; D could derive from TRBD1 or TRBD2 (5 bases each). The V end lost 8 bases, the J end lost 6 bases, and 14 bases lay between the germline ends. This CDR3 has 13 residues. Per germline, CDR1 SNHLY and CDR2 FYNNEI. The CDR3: CASGYGACNEQFF. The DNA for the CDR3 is TGTGCCAGCGGTTACGGGGCCTGCAATGAGCAGTTCTTC.

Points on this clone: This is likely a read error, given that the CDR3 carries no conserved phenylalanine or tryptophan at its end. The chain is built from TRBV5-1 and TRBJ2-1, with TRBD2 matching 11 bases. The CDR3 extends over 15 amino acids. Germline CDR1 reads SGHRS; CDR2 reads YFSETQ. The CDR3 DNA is TGCGACAGCAGCCCCGGGACTAGCGGTTCCAATGAGCAGTTCTTG. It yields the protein CDSSPGTSGSNEQFL.

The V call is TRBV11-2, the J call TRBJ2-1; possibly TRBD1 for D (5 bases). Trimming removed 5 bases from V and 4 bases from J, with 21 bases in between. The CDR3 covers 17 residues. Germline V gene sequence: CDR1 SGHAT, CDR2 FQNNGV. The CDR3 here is CASSPWGWDSQYNEQFF. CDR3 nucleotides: TGTGCCAGCAGCCCCTGGGGCTGGGATTCCCAGTACAATGAGCAGTTCTTC.